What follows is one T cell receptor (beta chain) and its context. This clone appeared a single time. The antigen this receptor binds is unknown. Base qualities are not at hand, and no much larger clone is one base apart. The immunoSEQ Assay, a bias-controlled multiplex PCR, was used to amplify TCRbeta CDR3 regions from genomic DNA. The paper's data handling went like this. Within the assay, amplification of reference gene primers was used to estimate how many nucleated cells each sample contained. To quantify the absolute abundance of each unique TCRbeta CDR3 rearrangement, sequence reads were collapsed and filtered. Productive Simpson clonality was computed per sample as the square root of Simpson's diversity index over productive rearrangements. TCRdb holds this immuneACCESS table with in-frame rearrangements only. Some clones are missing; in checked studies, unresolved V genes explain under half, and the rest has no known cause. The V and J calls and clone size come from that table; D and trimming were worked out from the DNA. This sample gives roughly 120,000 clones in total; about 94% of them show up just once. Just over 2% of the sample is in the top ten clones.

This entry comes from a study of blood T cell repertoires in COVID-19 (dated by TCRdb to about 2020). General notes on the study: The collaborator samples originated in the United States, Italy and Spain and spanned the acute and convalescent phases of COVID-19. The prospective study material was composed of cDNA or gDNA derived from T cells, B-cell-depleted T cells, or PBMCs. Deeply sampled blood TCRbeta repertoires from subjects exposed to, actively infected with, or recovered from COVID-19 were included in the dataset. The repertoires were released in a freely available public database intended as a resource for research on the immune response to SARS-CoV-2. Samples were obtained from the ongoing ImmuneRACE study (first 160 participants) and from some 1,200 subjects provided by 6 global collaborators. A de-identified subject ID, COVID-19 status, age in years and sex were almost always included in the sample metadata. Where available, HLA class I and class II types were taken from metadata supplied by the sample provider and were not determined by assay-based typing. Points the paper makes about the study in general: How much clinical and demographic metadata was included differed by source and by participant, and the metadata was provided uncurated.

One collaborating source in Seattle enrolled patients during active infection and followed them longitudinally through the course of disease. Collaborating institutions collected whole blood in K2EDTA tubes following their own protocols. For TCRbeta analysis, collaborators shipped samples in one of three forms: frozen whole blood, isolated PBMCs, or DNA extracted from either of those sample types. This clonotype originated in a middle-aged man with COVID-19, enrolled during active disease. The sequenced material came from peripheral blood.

The bases are TGTGCCAGCAGCCGGACTAGCCTTTCCTACAATGAGCAGTTCTTC. This encodes CASSRTSLSYNEQFF. The chain joins TRBV7-6 to TRBJ2-1; TRBD2 lines up with 8 middle nucleotides. The CDR3 contains 15 residues, cysteine and phenylalanine counted. Here the CDR3 DNA is all that survives: 45 bases in frame from base 1. The germline V gene gives CDR1 as SGHVS and CDR2 as FNYEAQ. Trimming accounts for 5 bases at V and 1 base at J, while the number of junction bases matched to no gene is 4.